These T cell receptor beta chains were read from a single sample in a study of blood T cell repertoires in COVID-19. Measured with immunoSEQ multiplex PCR; TCRdb has only the in-frame clones, and not every one. This table holds about 370,000 clones, 70% to 90% found once. Specimen: peripheral blood. Receptors were obtained from a woman aged 25-40 years with COVID-19, enrolled during active disease. The conserved cysteine and the conserved F or W are not part of the CDR3 here. Expanded clones get a size class; other rows say once, few or many, or leave the size out.

V: TRBV6-6
size: NA
length: 11
J: TRBJ2-1
CDR3: ASSYSRAGGEF

V: TRBV7-2
size: NA
length: 12
J: TRBJ1-2
CDR3: ASSTGQGNYGYT

V: TRBV7-9
size: NA
length: 14
J: TRBJ2-7
CDR3: ASNLRGGTPPYEQY

V: TRBV19
size: NA
length: 13
J: TRBJ2-1
CDR3: ASSIGTSGGNEQF

V: TRBV7-2
size: NA
length: 13
J: TRBJ1-2
CDR3: ASSPGQGANYGYT

V: TRBV3-1/TRBV3-2
size: NA
length: 13
J: TRBJ2-2
CDR3: ASSQDIARTGELF

V: TRBV29-1
size: NA
length: 10
J: TRBJ1-1
CDR3: SALPGVTEAF

V: TRBV10-3
size: NA
length: 12
J: TRBJ1-5
CDR3: AISESYSNQPQH

V: TRBV28
size: NA
length: 14
J: TRBJ1-3
CDR3: ASSSTQQISGNTIY

V: TRBV27
size: NA
length: 12
J: TRBJ2-1
CDR3: ASSSLAGVNEQF

V: TRBV24-1
size: few
length: 12
J: TRBJ1-1
CDR3: ATSDGRGRGEAF

V: TRBV7-2
size: NA
length: 12
J: TRBJ1-5
CDR3: ASRSPSGNQPQH

V: TRBV19
size: NA
length: 11
J: TRBJ1-2
CDR3: ASSMLQMDGYT

V: TRBV12-5
size: NA
length: 13
J: TRBJ2-1
CDR3: ASGLGQSSYNEQF

V: TRBV5-4
size: NA
length: 17
J: TRBJ2-3
CDR3: ASSRPGLAGGTSTDTQY